Included here is one T cell receptor (beta chain) sequence, with context. The target antigen is unknown. The record originates from a study of T cells in localized non-small cell lung cancer. Findings and caveats of the study: Longer overall survival was linked to higher blood T cell density. Only one tumor region was sequenced, so heterogeneity remains possible.

Germline CDR1 LNHDA, CDR2 SQIVND (reference sequence). The CDR3 totals 15 residues. Trimming cost V 3 bases and J 4 bases; bases outside gene matches: 5. Repertoires were generated with immunoSEQ multiplex PCR, while TCRdb's copy carries only in-frame clones and drops some. The sample has tens of thousands of clones; roughly 91% are singletons. This rearrangement joins TRBV19 to TRBJ2-1, with TRBD1 matching 8 bases. The source was peripheral blood, collected before any cancer treatment. This TCR came from a male donor aged 60 or over with stage I lung adenocarcinoma. This CDR3 is CASSIHRGTYNEQFF. CDR3 bases: TGTGCCAGTAGTATCCACAGGGGGACATACAATGAGCAGTTCTTC.